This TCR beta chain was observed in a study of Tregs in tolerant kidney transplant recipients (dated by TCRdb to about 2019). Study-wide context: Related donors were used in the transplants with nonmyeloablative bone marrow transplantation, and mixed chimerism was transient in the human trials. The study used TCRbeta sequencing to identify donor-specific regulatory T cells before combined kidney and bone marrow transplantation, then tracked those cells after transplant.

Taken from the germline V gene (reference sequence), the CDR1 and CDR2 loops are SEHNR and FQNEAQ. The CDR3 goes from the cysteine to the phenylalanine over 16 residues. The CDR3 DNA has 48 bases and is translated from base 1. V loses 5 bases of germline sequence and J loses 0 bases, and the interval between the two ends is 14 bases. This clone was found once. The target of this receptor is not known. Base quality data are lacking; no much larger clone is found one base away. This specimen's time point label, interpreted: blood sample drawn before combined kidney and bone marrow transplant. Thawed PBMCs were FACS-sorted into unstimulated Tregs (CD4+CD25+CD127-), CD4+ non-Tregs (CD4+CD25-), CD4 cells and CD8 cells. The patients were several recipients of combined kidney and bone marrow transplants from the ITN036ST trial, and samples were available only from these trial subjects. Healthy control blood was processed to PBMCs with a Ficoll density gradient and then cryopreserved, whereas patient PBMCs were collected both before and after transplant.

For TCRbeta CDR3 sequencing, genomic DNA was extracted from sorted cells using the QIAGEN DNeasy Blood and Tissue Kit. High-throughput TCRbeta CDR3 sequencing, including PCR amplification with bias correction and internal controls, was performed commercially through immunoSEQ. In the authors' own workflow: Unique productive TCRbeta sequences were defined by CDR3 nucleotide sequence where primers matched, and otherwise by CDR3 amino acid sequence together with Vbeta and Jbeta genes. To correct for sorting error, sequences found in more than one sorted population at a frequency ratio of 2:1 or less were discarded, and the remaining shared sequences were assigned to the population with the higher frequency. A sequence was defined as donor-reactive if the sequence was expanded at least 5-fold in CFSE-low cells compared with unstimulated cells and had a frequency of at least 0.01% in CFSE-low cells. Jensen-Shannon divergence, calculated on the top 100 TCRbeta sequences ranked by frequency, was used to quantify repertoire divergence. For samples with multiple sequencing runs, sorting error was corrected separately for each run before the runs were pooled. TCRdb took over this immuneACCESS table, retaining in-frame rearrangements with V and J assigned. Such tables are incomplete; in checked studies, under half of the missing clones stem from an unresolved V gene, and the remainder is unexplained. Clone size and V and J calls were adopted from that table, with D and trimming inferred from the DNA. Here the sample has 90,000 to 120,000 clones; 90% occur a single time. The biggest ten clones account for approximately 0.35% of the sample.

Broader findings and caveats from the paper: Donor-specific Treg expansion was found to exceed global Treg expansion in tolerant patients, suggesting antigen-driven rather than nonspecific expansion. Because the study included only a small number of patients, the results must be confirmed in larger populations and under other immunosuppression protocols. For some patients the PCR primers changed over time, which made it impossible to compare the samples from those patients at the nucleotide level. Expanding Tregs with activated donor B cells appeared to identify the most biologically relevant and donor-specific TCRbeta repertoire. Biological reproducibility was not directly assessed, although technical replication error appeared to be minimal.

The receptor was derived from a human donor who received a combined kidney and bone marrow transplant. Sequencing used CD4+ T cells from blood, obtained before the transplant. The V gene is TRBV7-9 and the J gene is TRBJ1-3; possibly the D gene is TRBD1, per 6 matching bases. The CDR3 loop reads CASSLKQGYSGNTIYF. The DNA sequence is TGTGCCAGCAGCCTCAAACAGGGCTACTCTGGAAACACCATATATTTT.